Shown below are 29 T cell receptor beta chains from a single sample sequenced in a study of blood T cells in healthy people across ages. The authors ran a second PCR of roughly 7 to 11 cycles using a sample-barcoded 5' primer and a J-beta primer mix. TCRdb reprocessed the 5' RACE reads with MiXCR, giving one entry per CDR3 protein. Here the sample spans 450,000 to 600,000 distinct CDR3 sequences, 25% to 35% being singletons. A further study also used this sample, focusing on T cells of mothers and their children.

The specimen sequenced was blood. Every receptor here comes from a boy aged 2 to 10 in good health.

This clonotype was seen more than once but under ten times. This CDR3 reads CASSTTGGSNEKLFF. CDR3 sequence (DNA): TGCGCCAGCAGCACAACAGGGGGCTCCAATGAAAAACTGTTTTTT. J is TRBJ1-4 and V is TRBV5-1, with 9 bases lining up with TRBD1. V was pared by 4 bases and J by 5 bases, with 6 bases of the junction left unmatched. This CDR3 contains 15 residues. Germline V gives CDR1 SGHRS, CDR2 YFSETQ.

This clonotype was seen many times. The V gene is TRBV29-1, the J gene TRBJ2-7; D is undetermined. Germline V lookup: CDR1 SQVTM, CDR2 ANQGSEA. V lost 6 bases and J lost 6, with 9 bases in between. This CDR3 is 10 amino acids long. CDR3 nucleotides: TGCAGCGTAGCAGACGCCGAGCAGTACTTC. It yields the protein CSVADAEQYF.

The V and J genes are TRBV20-1 and TRBJ2-4; D perhaps matches TRBD2 (5 bases). Germline CDR1 reads DFQATT; CDR2 reads SNEGSKA (reference sequence). CDR3 length equals 11 residues. The V end was cut by 4 bases, the J end by 8 bases, with 9 bases between. The CDR3 here is CSANGVHIQYF. The CDR3 bases are TGCAGTGCTAACGGGGTACACATTCAGTACTTC.

The chain links TRBV11-2 to TRBJ2-5, with D possibly matching TRBD1 (6 bases). CDR1 is SGHAT, CDR2 FQNNGV, per germline. The CDR3 covers 17 residues. V lost 5 bases and J lost 0, with 19 bases in between. CDR3 nucleotide sequence: TGTGCCAGCAGCCCCATGAGCAGGGGACCGTACCAAGAGACCCAGTACTTC. Its protein product is CASSPMSRGPYQETQYF. The entire variable domain, with the rest obtained from reference TRBV11-2 and TRBJ2-5, is as follows: EAGVAQSPRYKIIEKRQSVAFWCNPISGHATLYWYQQILGQGPKLLIQFQNNGVVDDSQLPKDRFSAERLKGVDSTLKIQPAKLEDSAVYLCASSPMSRGPYQETQYFGPGTRLLVL.

The sample holds a few counts of this clonotype. The CDR3 sequence: CSVDRKPTDTQYF. The CDR3 nucleotides are TGCAGCGTTGATAGAAAACCCACAGATACGCAGTATTTT. The V and J genes are TRBV29-1 and TRBJ2-3; no definite D call. V lost 3 bases and J 2 bases, leaving 9 bases between the germline ends. Germline lookup yields CDR1 SQVTM and CDR2 ANQGSEA. This CDR3 region has 13 residues.

This clonotype was counted only a few times. This chain joins TRBV4-3 and TRBJ1-3; 10 bases line up with TRBD1. The CDR3 has 17 residues. CDR1 and CDR2 from the germline V gene are LGHNA and YSLEER. Trimming cost V 1 base and J 3 bases; bases outside gene matches: 6. CDR3 sequence reads: CASSQGDRGLGGNTIYF. For the CDR3, the DNA is TGCGCCAGCAGCCAAGGGGACAGGGGACTCGGTGGAAACACCATATATTTT.

In its sample, this clonotype was seen a few times. The V call is TRBV5-1, the J call TRBJ1-3; D unclear. V lost 3 bases and J lost 9, with 10 bases in between. CDR3 size: 12 residues. Looked up from germline, CDR1 is SGHRS and CDR2 is YFSETQ. The DNA for the CDR3 is TGCGCCAGCAGCTCCCAAGGTTCCACCATATATTTT. This sequence encodes CASSSQGSTIYF.

This chain uses TRBV5-1 with TRBJ1-4; 11 nucleotides line up with TRBD1. CDR1 is SGHRS and CDR2 is YFSETQ in the germline V gene. The V segment lost 4 bases and the J segment 3 bases; nucleotides outside the gene matches: 5. This CDR3 has 16 residues. The CDR3 is CASSKDRGLANEKLFF. The CDR3 DNA follows: TGCGCCAGCAGCAAGGACAGGGGGCTGGCTAATGAAAAACTGTTTTTT.

The gene calls are TRBV2 and TRBJ2-5, with D perhaps matching TRBD2 (5 bases). The last part of the DNA fits TRBJ2-7 better; the J call may be wrong. CDR1 is SNHLY and CDR2 is FYNNEI in the germline V gene. The length of the CDR3 is 15 residues. CDR3 amino acids: CASTLRRGTSYEQYF. The CDR3 DNA is TGTGCCAGCACCCTGCGACGGGGAACGTCCTACGAGCAGTACTTC.

The chain employs TRBV12-3 or TRBV12-4 and TRBJ1-1; unclear D gene. The CDR3 has 11 residues. The V end was cut by 3 bases, the J end by 7 bases, with 6 bases between. Written as DNA, the CDR3 is TGTGCCAGCAGTTTTTGGGATGAAGCTTTCTTT. Protein sequence: CASSFWDEAFF.

The chain carries TRBV6-1 and TRBJ1-3, with D possibly matching TRBD1 (6 bases). Trimming took off 7 bases at V and 4 bases at J, with 8 bases between the two ends. There are 12 residues in the CDR3. Germline CDR1 and CDR2: MNHNS and SASEGT. CDR3 in amino acids: CASNRVGNTIYF. The DNA of the CDR3 is TGTGCCAGCAACAGGGTCGGAAACACCATATATTTT.

The chain recombines TRBV20-1 with TRBJ1-2; D might be TRBD1 (5 bases). The V gene lost 1 base and the J gene lost 8 bases, with 8 bases spanning the gap. CDR1 and CDR2 (germline): DFQATT, SNEGSKA (reference sequence). The length of the CDR3 is 11 residues. DNA for the CDR3: TGCAGTGCTAGAGGCGGGGACGGCTACACCTTC. As protein: CSARGGDGYTF.

The chain combines TRBV12-3 or TRBV12-4 with TRBJ2-7; 9 nucleotides line up with TRBD2. CDR3 length equals 15 residues. V lost 5 bases and J lost 0; bases outside the gene matches: 5. CDR3 in DNA: TGTGCCAGCAGTAAGGGACTAGCTCACTCCTACGAGCAGTACTTC. As protein: CASSKGLAHSYEQYF.

The chain recombines TRBV4-1 with TRBJ2-7; TRBD1 aligns across 11 bases. Germline CDR1 is MGHRA and CDR2 is YSYEKL. This CDR3 has 14 amino acids. V lost 1 base to trimming and J lost 5 bases; unmatched junction nucleotides: 1. This chain's CDR3 is CASSQGTGGNEQYF. In nucleotides, the CDR3 is TGCGCCAGCAGCCAAGGGACAGGGGGCAACGAGCAGTACTTC.

The chain joins TRBV5-1 to TRBJ1-5; D gene uncertain. V lost 3 bases and J lost 3, with 7 bases in between. The germline gives CDR1 SGHRS, CDR2 YFSETQ. The CDR3 has 13 amino acids. CDR3 DNA: TGCGCCAGCAGCTCCCACCCCAATCAGCCCCAGCATTTT. This encodes CASSSHPNQPQHF.

The chain employs TRBV29-1 and TRBJ1-2; 9 bases are shared with TRBD1. Germline lookup yields CDR1 SQVTM and CDR2 ANQGSEA. This CDR3 is 14 amino acids long. The V segment lost 1 base and the J segment 4 bases; nucleotides outside the gene matches: 4. The CDR3 loop reads CSVEGTGETYGYTF. The CDR3 coding sequence is TGCAGCGTTGAAGGGACAGGGGAAACCTATGGCTACACCTTC.

The genes are TRBV4-3 and TRBJ2-5, with 12 positions matching TRBD2. Germline CDR1 reads LGHNA; CDR2 reads YSLEER. The CDR3 has 14 amino acids. With V trimmed by 4 bases and J by 9 bases, 6 bases remained unmatched. The CDR3 DNA sequence: TGCGCCAGCAGCCGTAGACTAGCGGGAGTGGCCCAGTACTTC. Protein sequence: CASSRRLAGVAQYF.

This chain uses TRBV20-1 with TRBJ1-4; D gene uncertain. CDR3 size: 13 residues. Germline values: CDR1 DFQATT, CDR2 SNEGSKA (reference sequence). V lost 3 bases to trimming and J lost 4 bases, with 9 bases between them. CDR3 protein: CSARSIRNEKLFF. The CDR3 DNA reads TGCAGTGCTAGGAGCATACGTAATGAAAAACTGTTTTTT.

The V and J genes are TRBV11-2 and TRBJ2-6; no clear D gene. The CDR3 sequence is 12 residues long. Germline lookup yields CDR1 SGHAT and CDR2 FQNNGV. V was shortened by 4 bases and J by 9 bases, with 7 bases between the two germline ends. The chain's CDR3 is CASSSYLNVLTF. The CDR3 nucleotides are TGTGCCAGCAGCTCGTATCTCAACGTCCTGACTTTC.

The chain is built from TRBV19 and TRBJ1-1; 10 bases align to TRBD1. Germline V gene lookup returns CDR1 LNHDA and CDR2 SQIVND (reference sequence). V lost 3 bases, J lost 1 base, and 8 bases stayed unmatched. This CDR3 region has 17 residues. CDR3 in amino acids: CASSIIRQGAENTEAFF. CDR3 DNA sequence: TGTGCCAGTAGTATTATTCGACAGGGGGCCGAGAACACTGAAGCTTTCTTT. Full variable domain (rest looked up from reference TRBV19 and TRBJ1-1): DGGITQSPKYLFRKEGQNVTLSCEQNLNHDAMYWYRQDPGQGLRLIYYSQIVNDFQKGDIAEGYSVSREKKESFPLTVTSAQKNPTAFYLCASSIIRQGAENTEAFFGQGTRLTVV.

The chain recombines TRBV10-2 with TRBJ2-7, with 9 bases that match TRBD1. This CDR3 has 14 residues. In germline, CDR1 is WSHSY, CDR2 SAAADI. V gave up 4 bases and J gave up 4 bases; unmatched junction bases: 5. The CDR3 region has the DNA TGCGCCAGCAGTGGGAGACAGGGGGTGTACGAGCAGTACTTC. It codes for CASSGRQGVYEQYF.

V gene TRBV5-5 combines with J gene TRBJ2-1; possibly TRBD2 for D (6 bases). Per the germline V gene, CDR1 is SGHKS and CDR2 is YYEKEE (reference sequence). Trimming stripped 0 bases from V and 9 bases from J, with 13 bases between. This CDR3 has 14 residues. CDR3 loop: CASSLASAAGEQFF. As DNA, the CDR3 is TGTGCCAGCAGCTTGGCTAGCGCGGCGGGTGAGCAGTTCTTC.

This clonotype was seen a single time. The J gene is TRBJ2-7, the V gene TRBV7-6; TRBD1 matches 9 bases. The CDR3 runs to 13 residues. Germline V gives CDR1 SGHVS, CDR2 FNYEAQ. The junction had 5 bases not matched to a gene; V was cut back by 4 bases and J by 7 bases. The CDR3 loop reads CASSSGTGREQYF. CDR3 DNA: TGTGCCAGCAGCTCCGGGACAGGGAGAGAGCAGTACTTC.

This clonotype came up a few times. The rearrangement links TRBV6-4 to TRBJ2-4; no definite D call. Germline V CDR1 and CDR2: MRHNA, SNTAGT. Trimming took off 6 bases at V and 10 bases at J, with 16 bases between the two ends. This CDR3 spans 13 amino acids. The CDR3 spells CASSKEWGGIQYF. The CDR3 DNA sequence: TGTGCCAGCAGCAAAGAATGGGGTGGGATTCAGTACTTC.

Ten or more counts support this clonotype. The rearrangement uses TRBV9 and TRBJ1-2; no firm D call. CDR3 size: 16 residues. Per the germline V gene, CDR1 is SGDLS and CDR2 is YYNGEE. V was cut by 3 bases and J by 2 bases, with 17 bases left in between. The CDR3: CASSGGMRLLNYGYTF. The CDR3 bases are TGTGCCAGCAGCGGAGGGATGAGATTACTAAACTATGGCTACACCTTC.

V and J are TRBV20-1 and TRBJ1-2; 8 nucleotides line up with TRBD1. Losses at the gene ends were 0 bases for V and 3 bases for J; bases not matched to a gene: 9. The CDR3 is 16 residues long. Germline V gene data show CDR1 as DFQATT and CDR2 as SNEGSKA (reference sequence). The CDR3 DNA sequence: TGCAGTGCTAGAGACCAAGGCAGGGGGCTTCACTATGGCTACACCTTC. Translating it yields CSARDQGRGLHYGYTF.

V and J are TRBV20-1 and TRBJ1-4; 10 nucleotides align to TRBD1. With 6 bases clipped from V and 7 bases from J, the junction kept 5 bases outside the gene matches. CDR3 length: 13 residues. Germline lookup yields CDR1 DFQATT and CDR2 SNEGSKA (reference sequence). As DNA, the CDR3 is TGCAGTGCGCTCCGGGACAGGGGTGAAAAACTGTTTTTT. This encodes CSALRDRGEKLFF.

The chain uses TRBV28 and TRBJ2-6; a possible D gene is TRBD1 (5 bases). Germline CDR1 reads MDHEN; CDR2 reads SYDVKM. The CDR3 runs 18 residues. Trimming removed 5 bases at V and 0 bases at J, with 17 bases between. CDR3 region: CASSPWGRGTSGANVLTF. The CDR3 DNA reads TGTGCCAGCAGTCCTTGGGGCAGAGGAACCTCTGGGGCCAACGTCCTGACTTTC.

This clonotype was observed a few times. V gene TRBV12-3 or TRBV12-4 combines with J gene TRBJ1-2; a weak D match, TRBD1 (5 bases). V dropped 3 bases and J dropped 4 bases, with 6 bases sitting between them. The length of the CDR3 is 12 residues. DNA for the CDR3: TGTGCCAGCAGTTTTGGGGCCTATGGCTACACCTTC. As protein: CASSFGAYGYTF.